The 31 T cell receptor beta chains below all came from one sample that was sequenced in a study of blood T cells in healthy people across ages. Together with a sample-barcoded 5' primer, a J-beta primer mix was included in a second PCR lasting about 7 to 11 cycles. TCRdb reprocessed the 5' RACE reads via MiXCR and lists one record per CDR3 protein. Here the sample spans just over 1 million distinct CDR3 sequences, 40% to 55% being singletons. The sequencing sample was made of blood. Receptors were obtained from a woman in her sixties or seventies in good health.

The rearrangement uses TRBV28 and TRBJ1-2; 7 nucleotides agree with TRBD1. Trimming removed 3 bases from V and 5 bases from J; junction bases left unmatched: 6. This CDR3 has 14 amino acids. Germline V gene sequence: CDR1 MDHEN, CDR2 SYDVKM. The CDR3 nucleotides read TGTGCCAGCAGTTTCCAGGGGGATCGGTATGGCTACACCTTC. Protein: CASSFQGDRYGYTF.

A few counts support this clonotype. V gene TRBV5-1 combines with J gene TRBJ2-1; D is unclear. The CDR3 totals 19 residues. Per the germline V gene, CDR1 is SGHRS and CDR2 is YFSETQ. Trimming took off 4 bases at V and 2 bases at J, with 25 bases between the two ends. CDR3 sequence reads: CASSEGPGFPLYPYNEQFF. The CDR3 region has the DNA TGCGCCAGCAGCGAAGGTCCCGGGTTCCCCCTGTATCCCTACAATGAGCAGTTCTTC.

V usage is TRBV9 and J usage is TRBJ2-5; perhaps TRBD1 as D (6 bases). V gave up 0 bases and J gave up 4 bases, with 13 bases separating them. Germline V gene sequence: CDR1 SGDLS, CDR2 YYNGEE. CDR3 length: 15 residues. In nucleotides, the CDR3 is TGTGCCAGCAGCGTAGAGGCCAGGGGTAGAGAGACCCAGTACTTC. Translation: CASSVEARGRETQYF.

The chain recombines TRBV7-9 with TRBJ2-3; D might be TRBD2 (6 bases). Germline-derived CDR1 and CDR2 are SEHNR and FQNEAQ (reference sequence). With 5 bases removed from V and 5 bases from J, the gap between germline ends came to 20 bases. The CDR3 loop spans 16 amino acids. CDR3 amino acids: CASSAYRGGIQDTQYF. In DNA form, the CDR3 reads TGTGCCAGCAGCGCTTATCGTGGGGGGATACAAGATACGCAGTATTTT. The full variable domain, in which reference TRBV7-9 and TRBJ2-3 provide the parts outside the CDR3, is DTGVSQNPRHKITKRGQNVTFRCDPISEHNRLYWYRQTLGQGPEFLTYFQNEAQLEKSRLLSDRFSAERPKGSFSTLEIQRTEQGDSAMYLCASSAYRGGIQDTQYFGPGTRLTVL.

The chain employs TRBV10-3 and TRBJ1-1; D not certain. The CDR3 totals 13 residues. V lost 10 bases to trimming and J lost 0 bases, with 12 bases between them. Germline CDR1 is ENHRY and CDR2 is SYGVKD. The CDR3 DNA is TGTGCCACCCACAAAGCATTGAACACTGAAGCTTTCTTT. It encodes CATHKALNTEAFF.

This clonotype has more than one count but fewer than ten. The CDR3 bases are TGTGCCAGCAGCTTTTCCCCTTCCTACAATGAGCAGTTCTTC. Protein product: CASSFSPSYNEQFF. The chain links TRBV7-2 to TRBJ2-1; D not resolved. V lost 3 bases, J lost 1 base, and 7 bases lay in between. The CDR3 length is 14 residues. Germline-derived CDR1 and CDR2 are SGHTA and FQGNSA. Full variable domain (rest looked up from reference TRBV7-2 and TRBJ2-1): GAGVSQSPSNKVTEKGKDVELRCDPISGHTALYWYRQSLGQGLEFLIYFQGNSAPDKSGLPSDRFSAERTGGSVSTLTIQRTQQEDSAVYLCASSFSPSYNEQFFGPGTRLTVL.

This clonotype was seen only a few times. The chain employs TRBV20-1 and TRBJ2-7; no definite D call. The CDR3 sequence is 14 residues long. Germline values: CDR1 DFQATT, CDR2 SNEGSKA (reference sequence). V lost 1 base and J lost 2, with 12 bases in between. CDR3 amino acids: CSARADPPAYEQYF. CDR3 nucleotides: TGCAGTGCTAGAGCTGATCCCCCAGCCTACGAGCAGTACTTC.

This clonotype was recorded only once. The chain combines TRBV29-1 with TRBJ2-5; D is unclear. The germline V gene encodes CDR1 SQVTM and CDR2 ANQGSEA. The ends were cut back, 1 base at V and 8 bases at J, with 14 bases in the middle. This CDR3 has 13 amino acids. The DNA of the CDR3 is TGCAGCGTTGAAGGACCCGGTCGCCCTACCCAGTACTTC. It is translated as CSVEGPGRPTQYF. The complete variable domain, with remaining parts taken from reference TRBV29-1 and TRBJ2-5, reads SAVISQKPSRDICQRGTSLTIQCQVDSQVTMMFWYRQQPGQSLTLIATANQGSEATYESGFVIDKFPISRPNLTFSTLTVSNMSPEDSSIYLCSVEGPGRPTQYFGPGTRLLVL.

This rearrangement joins TRBV2 to TRBJ2-5; D is unresolved. Germline values: CDR1 SNHLY, CDR2 FYNNEI. This CDR3 is built from 14 residues. The V gene lost 2 bases and the J gene lost 1 base, with 8 bases spanning the gap. The CDR3, as DNA: TGTGCCAGCAGTGAAAGCCTAAGCCAAGAGACCCAGTACTTC. Translated, it gives CASSESLSQETQYF.

The chain has TRBV3-1 and TRBJ2-1, with no clear D. The germline V gene encodes CDR1 LGHDT and CDR2 YNNKEL (reference sequence). V dropped 2 bases and J dropped 4 bases, with 6 bases sitting between them. The CDR3 is 13 amino acids. The CDR3 DNA follows: TGTGCCAGCAGCCAATACCGGTACAATGAGCAGTTCTTC. Its protein product is CASSQYRYNEQFF.

J is TRBJ2-7 and V is TRBV7-9, with 8 bases identical to TRBD2. V gave up 1 base and J gave up 2 bases; unmatched junction bases: 7. The CDR3 has 16 amino acids. Germline V gives CDR1 SEHNR, CDR2 FQNEAQ (reference sequence). The CDR3 spells CASSLGSGRSTYEQYF. The CDR3 DNA sequence: TGTGCCAGCAGCTTAGGGAGCGGGAGAAGTACCTACGAGCAGTACTTC.

This rearrangement joins TRBV27 to TRBJ1-2, with D possibly TRBD1 on 5 matching bases. Between the trimmed V and J ends, which lost 3 bases and 6 bases, there was a span of 11 bases. Germline values: CDR1 MNHEY, CDR2 SMNVEV (reference sequence). This CDR3 is built from 13 residues. DNA of the CDR3: TGTGCCAGCAGTTTCCGGGACGGTAATGGCTACACCTTC. It is translated as CASSFRDGNGYTF.

This clonotype was found once. This chain links TRBV20-1 with TRBJ2-4; D might be TRBD1 (6 bases). CDR3 length: 12 amino acids. Germline loops: CDR1 DFQATT, CDR2 SNEGSKA (reference sequence). The V and J ends lost 5 bases and 3 bases respectively, with 8 bases between them. The CDR3 loop is CSAGQNKNIQYF. DNA for the CDR3: TGCAGTGCTGGACAGAACAAAAACATTCAGTACTTC.

This chain joins TRBV18 and TRBJ2-6; D might be TRBD1 (5 bases). CDR1 is KGHSH, CDR2 LQKENI, per germline. The CDR3 runs 22 residues. Between the trimmed V and J ends, which lost 4 bases and 1 base, there was a span of 29 bases. CDR3 DNA sequence: TGTGCCAGCTCACTGATATCAGTGGCAGGGATGATTTCCCCTTCTGGGGCCAACGTCCTGACTTTC. Translation gives CASSLISVAGMISPSGANVLTF.

The table lists this clonotype with a few counts. The V call is TRBV6-5, the J call TRBJ2-5, with a tentative D call TRBD2 (5 bases). Germline-derived CDR1 and CDR2 are MNHEY and SVGAGI. V was clipped by 0 bases and J by 2 bases, with 7 bases between them. CDR3 length: 14 residues. The CDR3 reads CASSYSPGQETQYF. CDR3 DNA sequence: TGTGCCAGCAGTTACTCCCCGGGGCAAGAGACCCAGTACTTC.

Concerning this clonotype: At one boundary the junction diverges from the germline segment, which might be a read error. V is TRBV2 and J is TRBJ2-5; TRBD2 aligns across 13 bases. Gene TRBJ2-7 matches the end of the DNA better, so the J call may be wrong. Germline V lookup: CDR1 SNHLY, CDR2 FYNNEI. The CDR3 extends over 15 amino acids. CDR3 sequence: CASSGTSGTKGEQYF. The DNA for the CDR3 is TGTGCCAGTAGTGGGACTAGCGGGACAAAGGGCGAGCAGTACTTC.

The chain combines TRBV7-9 with TRBJ2-1; no clear D gene. Germline-derived CDR1 and CDR2 are SEHNR and FQNEAQ (reference sequence). V lost 5 bases to trimming and J lost 9 bases, with 17 bases between them. This CDR3 has 14 residues. This chain's CDR3 is CASSPSAVESEQFF. The DNA of the CDR3 is TGTGCCAGCAGCCCCTCGGCCGTTGAGAGTGAGCAGTTCTTC.

The J gene is TRBJ1-4, the V gene TRBV2; 7 positions agree with TRBD1. The germline V gene has CDR1 SNHLY and CDR2 FYNNEI. The CDR3 runs to 14 residues. The trim removed 3 bases at V and 7 bases at J, leaving 5 bases unmatched. CDR3 protein: CASSDVGTAEKLFF. CDR3 coding DNA: TGTGCCAGCAGTGATGTGGGGACAGCTGAAAAACTGTTTTTT.

This clonotype was observed a few times. The CDR3 region has the DNA TGTGCCAGCAGCTTAGAAGGGGCCCAAGAGACCCAGTACTTC. It codes for CASSLEGAQETQYF. This chain uses TRBV7-9 with TRBJ2-5, with a tentative D call TRBD1 (5 bases). The length of the CDR3 is 14 residues. V shed 1 base and J shed 1 base, with 7 bases lying between them. CDR1 is SEHNR, CDR2 FQNEAQ, per germline (reference sequence).

The chain links TRBV24-1 to TRBJ2-5; 12 bases agree with TRBD2. Germline CDR1 and CDR2: KGHDR and SFDVKD. This CDR3 is built from 17 residues. V trimming: 4 bases; J trimming: 5 bases; junction bases outside the gene matches: 10. CDR3 residues: CATSETGRGLAGETQYF. The DNA for the CDR3 is TGTGCCACCAGTGAAACAGGGAGAGGACTAGCGGGGGAGACCCAGTACTTC.

The chain has TRBV27 and TRBJ2-7, with 11 bases matching TRBD1. Trimming cost V 5 bases and J 3 bases; bases outside gene matches: 3. The V gene's germline CDR1 is MNHEY and CDR2 SMNVEV (reference sequence). The length of the CDR3 is 14 residues. The CDR3 nucleotides are TGTGCCAGCAGTCCGGACAGGGGGCTCTACGAGCAGTACTTC. Amino acid sequence: CASSPDRGLYEQYF.

The chain employs TRBV4-1 and TRBJ2-1; D not resolved. V gave up 1 base and J gave up 8 bases, with 6 bases separating them. There are 12 residues in the CDR3. The germline CDR1 and CDR2 sequences are MGHRA and YSYEKL. The CDR3 DNA is TGCGCCAGCAGCCAAGGCAGGTATGAGCAGTTCTTC. Its protein is CASSQGRYEQFF.

To note about this clonotype: The junction does not match germline at one end; this may be a read error. The rearrangement links TRBV6-6 to TRBJ2-5; 8 bases fit TRBD2. This CDR3 has 17 residues. Per the germline V gene, CDR1 is MNHNY and CDR2 is SVGAGI (reference sequence). The CDR3 here is CASSSDLLAGYQETQYF. As DNA, the CDR3 is TGTGCTAGCAGTAGCGACCTATTAGCGGGATACCAAGAGACCCAGTACTTC.

This clonotype occurred a few times. The genes are TRBV18 and TRBJ2-7; 10 bases are a match to TRBD1. V was clipped by 4 bases and J by 9 bases; unmatched bases: 9. CDR1 KGHSH and CDR2 LQKENI come from the germline V gene. The CDR3 consists of 14 residues. CDR3 DNA sequence: TGTGCCAGCTCACTTGAGACAGGGGGCTCATGGCAGTACTTC. Encoded protein: CASSLETGGSWQYF.

This chain uses TRBV11-2 with TRBJ2-4; D is perhaps TRBD1 (6 bases). The J call may be in error: the DNA end matches TRBJ2-7 better. Germline CDR1 reads SGHAT; CDR2 reads FQNNGV. This CDR3 is 14 amino acids long. Here the CDR3 reads CASSLGGQNGEQYF. For the CDR3, the DNA is TGTGCCAGCAGCCTTGGAGGACAGAACGGCGAGCAGTACTTC.

This sequence joins TRBV4-1 and TRBJ1-5; TRBD1 agrees at 7 bases. The CDR3 contains 15 residues. Germline V gene lookup returns CDR1 MGHRA and CDR2 YSYEKL. The junction had 9 bases not matched to a gene; V was cut back by 5 bases and J by 5 bases. The CDR3 coding sequence is TGCGCCAGCAGCACATTCGGGCAGGGGGATCAGCCCCAGCATTTT. Translation gives CASSTFGQGDQPQHF.

Points on this clonotype: Compared with germline, one end of the junction differs, possibly owing to a read error. This chain connects TRBV5-5 to TRBJ2-1; 9 bases map to TRBD2. This CDR3 spans 14 amino acids. The germline V gene encodes CDR1 SGHKS and CDR2 YYEKEE (reference sequence). This CDR3 is CASSGTSSHNEQFF. The CDR3 DNA sequence: TGTGCCAGCAGCGGGACTAGCTCCCACAATGAGCAGTTCTTC. Full variable domain (missing parts from reference TRBV5-5 and TRBJ2-1): DAGVTQSPTHLIKTRGQQVTLRCSPISGHKSVSWYQQVLGQGPQFIFQYYEKEERGRGNFPDRFSARQFPNYSSELNVNALLLGDSALYLCASSGTSSHNEQFFGPGTRLTVL.

The chain carries TRBV11-2 and TRBJ2-1, with TRBD2 as a possible D gene (6 bases). This CDR3 comprises 14 residues. Germline CDR1 reads SGHAT; CDR2 reads FQNNGV. Trimming cost V 5 bases and J 5 bases, with 13 bases left between them. CDR3 amino acids: CASSRRDLNNEQFF. Here the CDR3 DNA reads TGTGCCAGCAGCCGCCGGGACTTGAACAATGAGCAGTTCTTC.

This CDR3 is CASSPGTGVFGEQYF. The DNA of the CDR3 is TGTGCCAGCAGCCCCGGGACAGGGGTGTTCGGCGAGCAGTACTTC. The chain employs TRBV9 and TRBJ2-5, with TRBD1 identical over 10 bases. The J call may be in error: the DNA end matches TRBJ2-7 better. The V gene's germline CDR1 is SGDLS and CDR2 YYNGEE. The CDR3 is 15 residues long.

This chain connects TRBV20-1 to TRBJ2-4, with 14 bases matching TRBD2. The length of the CDR3 is 20 residues. CDR1 is DFQATT and CDR2 is SNEGSKA in the germline V gene (reference sequence). V dropped 1 base and J dropped 8; count of bases not matched to a gene: 19. CDR3 region: CSARVGGSSGLAGVIDIQYF. As DNA, the CDR3 is TGCAGTGCTAGAGTTGGGGGGTCATCGGGACTAGCGGGAGTTATTGACATTCAGTACTTC.

The rearrangement uses TRBV6-2 or TRBV6-3 and TRBJ2-7; D may be TRBD1 or TRBD2 (5 bases each). Germline lookup yields CDR1 MNHEY and CDR2 SVGEGT. The V end lost 5 bases, the J end lost 7 bases, and 15 bases lay between the germline ends. CDR3 length: 13 residues. The CDR3 nucleotides are TGTGCCAGCAGTCCGGGACCTACCGGAGAGCAGTACTTC. Its translation: CASSPGPTGEQYF.